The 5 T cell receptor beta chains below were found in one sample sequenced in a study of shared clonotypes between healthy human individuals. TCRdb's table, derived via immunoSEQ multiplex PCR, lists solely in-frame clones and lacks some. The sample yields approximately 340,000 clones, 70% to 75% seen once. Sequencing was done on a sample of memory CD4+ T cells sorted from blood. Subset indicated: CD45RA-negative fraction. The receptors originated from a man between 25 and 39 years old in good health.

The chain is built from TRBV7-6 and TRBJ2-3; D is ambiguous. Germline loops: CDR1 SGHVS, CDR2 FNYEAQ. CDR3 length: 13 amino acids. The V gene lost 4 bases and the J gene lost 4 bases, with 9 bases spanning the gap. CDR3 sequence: CASSSSGSDTQYF. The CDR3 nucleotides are TGTGCCAGCAGCTCCTCCGGGTCAGATACGCAGTATTTT.

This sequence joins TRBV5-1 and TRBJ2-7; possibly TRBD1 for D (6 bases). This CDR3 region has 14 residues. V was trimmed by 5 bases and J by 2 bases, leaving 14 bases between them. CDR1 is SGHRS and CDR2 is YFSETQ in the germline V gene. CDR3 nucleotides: TGCGCCAGCAGGGGGGCAATCACAACCTACGAGCAGTACTTC. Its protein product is CASRGAITTYEQYF.

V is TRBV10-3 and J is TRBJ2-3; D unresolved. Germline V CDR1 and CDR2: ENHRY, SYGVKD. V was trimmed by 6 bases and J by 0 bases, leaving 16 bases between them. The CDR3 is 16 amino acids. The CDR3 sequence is CAISSPPGTSTDTQYF. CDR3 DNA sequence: TGTGCCATCAGCTCTCCGCCCGGAACTAGCACAGATACGCAGTATTTT.

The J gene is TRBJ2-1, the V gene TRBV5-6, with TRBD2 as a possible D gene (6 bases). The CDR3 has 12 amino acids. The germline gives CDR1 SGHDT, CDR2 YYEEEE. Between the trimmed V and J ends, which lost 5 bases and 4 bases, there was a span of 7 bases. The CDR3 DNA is TGTGCCAGCAGTGCGGGGTACAATGAGCAGTTCTTC. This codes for CASSAGYNEQFF.

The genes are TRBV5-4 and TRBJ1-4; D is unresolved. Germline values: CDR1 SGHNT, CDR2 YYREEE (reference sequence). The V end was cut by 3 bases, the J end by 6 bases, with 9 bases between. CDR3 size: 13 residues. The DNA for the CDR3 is TGTGCCAGCAGCTCGAATGGGGATGAAAAACTGTTTTTT. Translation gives CASSSNGDEKLFF.